This TCR beta chain was identified in a study of cytomegalovirus exposure and HLA in healthy donors. Study-wide results and caveats: Cytomegalovirus status, reportedly, was diagnosed with high specificity and sensitivity by the classifier. Altogether, around 160 TCR beta chains were recorded as cytomegalovirus-associated. Through in vitro validation, a few CMV-associated chains were shown to be specific for CMV antigens. While the bulk of TCR sequences proved rare, some public TCRs turned up in many donors.

The repertoire was sequenced with immunoSEQ multiplex PCR; TCRdb's copy has only in-frame clones and lacks some. Among 100,000 to 150,000 clones listed, roughly 83% were seen once. The ends were cut back, 1 base at V and 7 bases at J, with 8 bases in the middle. CDR3 size: 12 residues. Per germline, CDR1 SGHRS and CDR2 YFSETQ. Worth noting for this clone: Antigen specificity is unknown.

Sequencing input: PBMCs. The chain recombines TRBV5-1 with TRBJ1-1; a weak D match, TRBD1 (5 bases). This TCR derives from a young man in good health and CMV-seronegative. In nucleotides, the CDR3 is TGCGCCAGCAGCTTGAGGGGAGGTGAAGCTTTCTTT. Translated: CASSLRGGEAFF.